The entry below describes one TCR beta chain. Which antigen it targets is not known. Base qualities are missing; no much larger clone stands one base away. Participants in the prospective study were enrolled through a virtual design, were aged roughly 18 to 100 years, and lived in approximately 24 United States geographic areas. Cohort assignment in the prospective study relied on participant-reported clinical history from a screening survey and a study questionnaire. Recovered participants in ImmuneRACE Cohort 3 were defined as having two consecutive negative NP/OP PCR tests, clearance from a healthcare professional, or resolution of symptoms. In the prospective study, whole blood, serum and a nasopharyngeal or oropharyngeal swab were collected from each participant by mobile phlebotomists. Participants in the prospective study had the option to provide additional blood draws and questionnaires over an approximately 2-month period. Prospective study blood samples were shipped either frozen or at room temperature before DNA extraction.

For CDR1 and CDR2, the germline V gene lists SGDLS and YYNGEE. The CDR3 spans 16 residues, from the cysteine through the phenylalanine. The entry retains the CDR3 DNA only, 48 bases that are in frame from base 1. The junction carries 17 bases between V and J, which are trimmed by 0 bases and 5 bases respectively. This sample was included in a study of blood T cell repertoires in COVID-19 (dated by TCRdb to 2018 to 2020). At the level of the whole study: Samples from collaborators originated in the United States, Italy and Spain and spanned both the acute and convalescent phases of COVID-19. Where available, HLA class I and class II types were obtained from metadata supplied by the sample provider rather than from assay-based typing. Subjects who had been exposed to COVID-19, were actively infected with it, or had recovered from it provided the deeply sampled blood TCRbeta repertoires that made up the dataset. A freely available public database, intended as a resource for researchers studying the immune response to SARS-CoV-2, is where the repertoires were released. Sample metadata almost always included a de-identified subject ID, COVID-19 status, age in years and sex. The samples were drawn from the first 160 participants of the ongoing ImmuneRACE study and from 1,254 subjects provided by 6 global collaborators. The prospective study material was composed of cDNA or gDNA derived from T cells, B-cell-depleted T cells, or PBMCs. On the study overall, not on this receptor specifically: The quantity of clinical and demographic metadata differed by source and by participant and was supplied without curation.

TCRbeta CDR3 regions were amplified from genomic DNA by means of the immunoSEQ Assay, a bias-controlled multiplex PCR. Concerning the study's data processing: The number of nucleated cells in each sample was estimated from the amplification of reference gene primers within the assay. To quantify the absolute abundance of each unique TCRbeta CDR3 rearrangement, sequence reads were collapsed and filtered. For each sample, productive Simpson clonality was calculated by taking the square root of Simpson's diversity index across productive rearrangements. Sourced from immuneACCESS, this table was stored by TCRdb with only in-frame sequences that have V and J called. A share of the clones is absent; for the studies checked, an unresolved V gene accounts for under half, and the remainder has no known explanation. V, J and clone size are taken as reported in that table, and D and trimming were inferred from the DNA itself. The sample has 500,000 or so clones on record, 87% of them singletons. Jointly, the top ten make up about 0.7% of the sample.

Rearrangement joined TRBV9 to TRBJ1-2; the D gene is perhaps TRBD1, from 5 matching bases. This TCR was sampled from a woman younger than 30 who had recovered from COVID-19. Sample: PBMCs or T cells enriched from blood (not recorded which). The DNA sequence is as follows: TGTGCCAGCAGCGTAGGAGGGACTCAGGGCGTATATGGCTACACCTTC. It is translated as CASSVGGTQGVYGYTF.